The T cell receptor beta chain described here comes from a study of T-cell memory formation after mild COVID-19. About the study: Among the donors, TCR clusters were largely specific to each donor. Points from the study as a whole: Later expanders leaned CD4+, whereas day 15 to 85 contracting clones were balanced CD4/CD8. Cross-reactive memory appears to have joined, as suggested by some responding clones showing up in pre-infection memory.

Libraries for TCRalpha and TCRbeta carried sample barcodes and unique molecular identifiers via 5'RACE. TCRdb called the 5' RACE reads again in MiXCR, with one record for every CDR3 protein. The repertoire has about 470,000 distinct CDR3 sequences, approximately 18% of them found once; the top ten carry roughly an eighth. Only a few counts were recorded for this clonotype. Its antigen remains unknown. Sequenced material: PBMCs or a T cell subset sorted from them (not recorded which). The clonotype originates from an adult woman who had mild COVID-19 (a few samples of this study predate the infection). Cell type and time point are not known.

The CDR3 DNA is TGCGCCAGCAGCTGGGACAGCTTCTATGGCTACACCTTC. Translation: CASSWDSFYGYTF. The V call is TRBV5-1, the J call TRBJ1-2, with 7 bases that match TRBD1. Germline-derived CDR1 and CDR2 are SGHRS and YFSETQ. The CDR3 sequence is 13 residues long. The ends lost 3 bases at V and 4 bases at J; junction bases unmatched: 3.